The 12 T cell receptor beta chains listed next were all sequenced from one sample in a study of sequential checkpoint blockade in melanoma. Regarding treatment: randomized to nivolumab then ipilimumab (arm A) or the reverse (arm B). Assay: immunoSEQ multiplex PCR; the TCRdb copy retains only in-frame clones and omits some. The sample has roughly 19,000 clones; around 83% are singletons. The sequencing here drew on CD8+ T cells sorted from blood (inferred from file names), taken from a patient given nivolumab and ipilimumab in sequence. The receptors originated from a human donor with melanoma.

CDR3 protein: CASSPGDEMDQPQHF. DNA of the CDR3: TGTGCCAGCAGCCCAGGGGATGAGATGGATCAGCCCCAGCATTTT. The chain links TRBV9 to TRBJ1-5; D is possibly TRBD1 (6 bases). The ends were cut back, 4 bases at V and 5 bases at J, with 16 bases in the middle. Germline-derived CDR1 and CDR2 are SGDLS and YYNGEE. This CDR3 spans 15 amino acids.

The chain links TRBV5-5 to TRBJ1-1, with D maybe TRBD1 (5 bases). This CDR3 has 16 residues. Germline V gene lookup returns CDR1 SGHKS and CDR2 YYEKEE (reference sequence). Trimming stripped 6 bases from V and 8 bases from J, with 26 bases between. DNA for the CDR3: TGTGCCAGCATCCCAACCCCCCCAGGGTATAGTATGGAAGCTTTCTTT. It translates to CASIPTPPGYSMEAFF.

The chain combines TRBV5-5 with TRBJ1-1, with D tentatively TRBD1 (5 bases). Per germline, CDR1 SGHKS and CDR2 YYEKEE (reference sequence). The V end was cut by 4 bases, the J end by 0 bases, with 7 bases between. CDR3 size: 13 residues. The DNA of the CDR3 is TGTGCCAGCAGCCCGGGGGTGAACACTGAAGCTTTCTTT. Encoded protein: CASSPGVNTEAFF.

The genes are TRBV19 and TRBJ1-1; 10 bases align to TRBD1. The ends lost 5 bases at V and 5 bases at J; junction bases unmatched: 5. The germline V gene has CDR1 LNHDA and CDR2 SQIVND (reference sequence). The CDR3 runs 14 residues. This CDR3 reads CASSPSGQGTEAFF. The DNA of the CDR3 is TGTGCCAGTAGTCCCTCGGGACAGGGGACTGAAGCTTTCTTT.

The count of this clone is one. The CDR3 region has the DNA TGCGCCAGCAGCTCCGCAGGGGGCCTGGTGAGCGAGCAGTACTTC. Its translation is CASSSAGGLVSEQYF. This chain links TRBV5-1 with TRBJ2-7, with 8 bases identical to TRBD1. CDR1 and CDR2 from the germline V gene are SGHRS and YFSETQ. CDR3 size: 15 residues. V lost 3 bases, J lost 6 bases, and 11 bases stayed unmatched. The variable domain in full, with the rest retrieved from reference TRBV5-1 and TRBJ2-7, is KAGVTQTPRYLIKTRGQQVTLSCSPISGHRSVSWYQQTPGQGLQFLFEYFSETQRNKGNFPGRFSGRQFSNSRSEMNVSTLELGDSALYLCASSSAGGLVSEQYFGPGTRLTVT.

This clone was recorded once. The rearrangement uses TRBV6-5 and TRBJ2-7, with 9 bases lining up with TRBD1. V trimming: 6 bases; J trimming: 0 bases; junction bases outside the gene matches: 0. The CDR3 runs to 13 residues. The V gene's germline CDR1 is MNHEY and CDR2 SVGAGI. CDR3 nucleotide sequence: TGTGCCAGCAGACAGGGGGCCTCCTACGAGCAGTACTTC. Translation: CASRQGASYEQYF.

This clone is classed as medium-sized. The chain joins TRBV9 to TRBJ1-2, with 8 bases that match TRBD1. Germline trimming cut 3 bases from V and 8 bases from J; bases unmatched to any gene: 15. Germline loops: CDR1 SGDLS, CDR2 YYNGEE. The CDR3 totals 16 residues. CDR3 coding DNA: TGTGCCAGCAGCGCGCGGCAGTCACCAGGGGGCCAAGGCTACACCTTC. It translates to CASSARQSPGGQGYTF.

The rearrangement uses TRBV29-1 and TRBJ2-1, with D perhaps TRBD2 (5 bases). V lost 8 bases and J 7 bases, leaving 15 bases between the germline ends. This CDR3 spans 12 amino acids. Germline V CDR1 and CDR2: SQVTM, ANQGSEA. Here the CDR3 DNA reads TGCAGCCCTCTGAGGGTCGGGAATGAGCAGTTCTTC. It is translated as CSPLRVGNEQFF.

This chain connects TRBV27 to TRBJ2-2; tentative D call: TRBD2 (6 bases). The CDR3 is made up of 14 amino acids. CDR1 and CDR2 (germline): MNHEY, SMNVEV (reference sequence). Trimming pared 6 bases from V and 3 bases from J, leaving 11 bases between. The CDR3 DNA is TGTGCCAGCAGAAATAGCGGAGACACCGGGGAGCTGTTTTTT. Protein product: CASRNSGDTGELFF.

The genes are TRBV11-3 and TRBJ1-1; D not certain. This CDR3 comprises 12 residues. The germline V gene encodes CDR1 SGHNT and CDR2 YENEEA. V lost 4 bases, J lost 3 bases, and 6 bases lay in between. The CDR3 nucleotides read TGTGCCAGCAGCTCCGGGTACACTGAAGCTTTCTTT. Its translation is CASSSGYTEAFF.

The chain couples TRBV28 to TRBJ2-5, with TRBD2 matching over 13 bases. J lost 5 bases, V lost 8 bases, and 11 bases had no gene match. The CDR3 spans 16 residues. CDR1 is MDHEN, CDR2 SYDVKM, per germline. CDR3 in amino acids: CASLTRTSGSWETQYF. Here the CDR3 DNA reads TGTGCCAGCCTGACACGGACTAGCGGGAGTTGGGAGACCCAGTACTTC.

Worth noting for this clone: The junction does not match germline at one end; this may be a read error. The chain is built from TRBV5-1 and TRBJ2-7; tentative D call: TRBD2 (6 bases). The CDR3 runs 15 residues. Germline V gene sequence: CDR1 SGHRS, CDR2 YFSETQ. The chain's CDR3 is CASSREGGSFYERYF. The DNA of the CDR3 is TGCGCCAGCAGCCGGGAAGGAGGGTCATTCTACGAGCGGTACTTC.